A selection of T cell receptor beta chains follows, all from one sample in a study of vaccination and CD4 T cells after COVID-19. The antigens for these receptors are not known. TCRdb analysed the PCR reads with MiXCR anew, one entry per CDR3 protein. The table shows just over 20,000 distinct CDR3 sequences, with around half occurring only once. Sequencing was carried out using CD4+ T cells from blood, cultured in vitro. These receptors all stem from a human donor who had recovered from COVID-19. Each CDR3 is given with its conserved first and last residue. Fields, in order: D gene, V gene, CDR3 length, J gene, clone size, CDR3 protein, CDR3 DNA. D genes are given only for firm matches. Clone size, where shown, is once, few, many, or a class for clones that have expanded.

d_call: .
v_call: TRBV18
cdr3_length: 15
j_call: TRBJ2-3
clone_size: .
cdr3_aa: CASSPQGPRTDTQYF
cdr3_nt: TGTGCCAGCTCACCCCAGGGCCCCCGCACAGATACGCAGTATTTT

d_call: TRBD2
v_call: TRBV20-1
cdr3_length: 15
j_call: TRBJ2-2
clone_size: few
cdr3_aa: CSAMDSGGALGELFF
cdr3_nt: TGCAGTGCTATGGATAGCGGGGGGGCGCTCGGGGAGCTGTTTTTT

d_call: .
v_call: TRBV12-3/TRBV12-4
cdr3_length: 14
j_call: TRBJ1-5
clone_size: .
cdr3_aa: CASSLATGNQPQHF
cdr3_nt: TGTGCCAGCAGTTTAGCGACAGGTAATCAGCCCCAGCATTTT

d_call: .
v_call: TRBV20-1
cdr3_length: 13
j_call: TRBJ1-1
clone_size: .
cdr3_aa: CSAGGRMNTEAFF
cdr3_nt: TGCAGTGCTGGTGGACGAATGAACACTGAAGCTTTCTTT

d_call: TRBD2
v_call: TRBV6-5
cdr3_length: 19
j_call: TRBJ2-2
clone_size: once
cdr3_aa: CASSYSALAGGQSTGELFF
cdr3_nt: TGTGCCAGCAGTTACTCCGCTCTAGCGGGGGGGCAAAGCACCGGGGAGCTGTTTTTT

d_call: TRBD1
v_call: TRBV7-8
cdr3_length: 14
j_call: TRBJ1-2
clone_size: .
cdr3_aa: CASTRTGENYGYTF
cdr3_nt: TGTGCCAGCACCAGGACAGGCGAGAACTATGGCTACACCTTC

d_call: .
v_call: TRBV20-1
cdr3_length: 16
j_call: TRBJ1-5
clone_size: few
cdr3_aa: CSAGTQGSYSNQPQHF
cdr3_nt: TGCAGTGCTGGGACACAGGGATCTTATAGCAATCAGCCCCAGCATTTT

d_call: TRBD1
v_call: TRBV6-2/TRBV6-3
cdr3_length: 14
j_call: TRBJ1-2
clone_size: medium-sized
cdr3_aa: CASSSTGGGYGYTF
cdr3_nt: TGTGCCAGCAGTAGCACAGGGGGCGGCTATGGCTACACCTTC

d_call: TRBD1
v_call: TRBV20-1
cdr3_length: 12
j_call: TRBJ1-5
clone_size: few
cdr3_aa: CSATPGGQPQHF
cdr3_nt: TGCAGTGCTACTCCAGGGGGTCAGCCCCAGCATTTT

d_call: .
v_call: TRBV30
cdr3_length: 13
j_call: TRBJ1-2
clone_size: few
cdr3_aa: CAWSVDSNYGYTF
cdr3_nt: TGTGCCTGGAGTGTGGACAGCAACTATGGCTACACCTTC

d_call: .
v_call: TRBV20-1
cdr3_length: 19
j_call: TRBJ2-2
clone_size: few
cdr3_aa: CSARSQIQRGKGDTGELFF
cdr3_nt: TGCAGTGCTAGATCTCAGATTCAGAGGGGCAAGGGTGACACCGGGGAGCTGTTTTTT

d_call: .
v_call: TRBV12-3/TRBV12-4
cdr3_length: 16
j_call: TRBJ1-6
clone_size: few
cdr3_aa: CASSPEGGRWNSPLHF
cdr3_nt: TGTGCCAGCAGCCCTGAAGGGGGGAGATGGAATTCACCCCTCCACTTT

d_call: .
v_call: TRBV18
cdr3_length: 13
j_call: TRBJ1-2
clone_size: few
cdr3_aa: CASSPPRDYGYTF
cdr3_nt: TGTGCCAGCTCACCACCGAGGGATTATGGCTACACCTTC

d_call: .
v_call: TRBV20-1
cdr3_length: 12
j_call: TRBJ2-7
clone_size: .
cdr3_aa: CSAKRSSYEQYF
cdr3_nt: TGCAGTGCCAAGCGCTCCTCCTACGAGCAGTACTTC

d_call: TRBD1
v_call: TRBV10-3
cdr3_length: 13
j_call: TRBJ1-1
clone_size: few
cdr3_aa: CATGQGMGTEAFF
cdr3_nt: TGTGCCACCGGACAGGGGATGGGGACTGAAGCTTTCTTT

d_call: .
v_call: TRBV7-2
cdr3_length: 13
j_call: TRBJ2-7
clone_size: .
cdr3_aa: CASSPYTAYEQYF
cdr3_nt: TGTGCCAGCAGCCCCTACACCGCCTACGAGCAGTACTTC

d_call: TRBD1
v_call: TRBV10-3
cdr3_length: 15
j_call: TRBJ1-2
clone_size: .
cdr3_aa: CAIRDREGARNGYTF
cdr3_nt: TGTGCCATCAGGGACAGGGAGGGGGCAAGGAATGGCTACACCTTC

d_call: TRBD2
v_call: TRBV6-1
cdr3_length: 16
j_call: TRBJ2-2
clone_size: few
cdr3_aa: CASTRGVAGKAGELFF
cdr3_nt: TGTGCCAGCACCCGGGGGGTAGCGGGGAAGGCCGGGGAGCTGTTTTTT

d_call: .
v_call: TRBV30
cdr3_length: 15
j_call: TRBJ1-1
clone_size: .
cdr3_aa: CAWSPPRGPDTEAFF
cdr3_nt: TGTGCCTGGAGTCCCCCAAGAGGGCCAGACACTGAAGCTTTCTTT

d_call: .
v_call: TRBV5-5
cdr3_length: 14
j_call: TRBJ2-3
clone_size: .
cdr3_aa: CASSLAQGTDTQYF
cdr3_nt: TGTGCCAGCAGCTTGGCCCAGGGGACAGATACGCAGTATTTT

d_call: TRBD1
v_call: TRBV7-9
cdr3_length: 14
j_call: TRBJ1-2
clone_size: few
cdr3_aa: CASTTGGSGYGYTF
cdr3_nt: TGTGCCAGCACGACAGGGGGTTCGGGCTATGGCTACACCTTC

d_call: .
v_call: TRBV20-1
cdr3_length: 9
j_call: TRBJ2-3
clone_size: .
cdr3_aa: CRAPDTQYF
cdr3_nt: TGCAGGGCCCCAGATACGCAGTATTTT

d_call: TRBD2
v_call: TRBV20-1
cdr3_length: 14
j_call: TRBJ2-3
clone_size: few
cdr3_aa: CSAHGGARSDTQYF
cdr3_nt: TGCAGTGCTCACGGGGGGGCAAGGTCAGATACGCAGTATTTT

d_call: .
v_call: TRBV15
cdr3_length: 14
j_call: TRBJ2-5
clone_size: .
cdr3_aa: CATSRGFRDETQYF
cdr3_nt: TGTGCCACCAGCAGAGGATTCAGGGACGAGACCCAGTACTTC

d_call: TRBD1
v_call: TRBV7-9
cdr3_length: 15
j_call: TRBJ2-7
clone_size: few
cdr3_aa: CASSLVYDRGREQYF
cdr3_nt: TGTGCCAGCAGCTTAGTTTACGACAGGGGACGCGAGCAGTACTTC

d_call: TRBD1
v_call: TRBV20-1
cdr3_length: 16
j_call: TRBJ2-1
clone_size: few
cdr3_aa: CSAGTGQASSYNEQFF
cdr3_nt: TGCAGTGCTGGGACCGGACAGGCTAGCTCCTACAATGAGCAGTTCTTC

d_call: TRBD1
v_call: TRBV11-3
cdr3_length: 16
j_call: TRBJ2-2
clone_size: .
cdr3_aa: CASSSLQGWDTGELFF
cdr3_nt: TGTGCCAGCAGCTCCTTACAGGGGTGGGACACCGGGGAGCTGTTTTTT

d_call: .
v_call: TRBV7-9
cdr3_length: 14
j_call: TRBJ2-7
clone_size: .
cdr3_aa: CASSQPGTGREQYF
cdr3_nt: TGTGCCAGCAGCCAACCGGGGACCGGGCGCGAGCAGTACTTC

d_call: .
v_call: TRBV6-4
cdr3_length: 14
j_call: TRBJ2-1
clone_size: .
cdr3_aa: CASSPQGTSNEQFF
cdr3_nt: TGTGCCAGCAGCCCTCAAGGGACAAGTAATGAGCAGTTCTTC

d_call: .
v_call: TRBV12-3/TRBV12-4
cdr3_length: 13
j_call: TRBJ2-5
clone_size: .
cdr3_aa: CASSFLQGETQYF
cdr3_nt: TGTGCCAGCAGTTTTTTGCAGGGGGAGACCCAGTACTTC

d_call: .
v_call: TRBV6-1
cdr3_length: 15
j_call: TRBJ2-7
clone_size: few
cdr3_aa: CASSEGHLWGYEQYF
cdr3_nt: TGTGCCAGCAGTGAAGGACACTTATGGGGCTACGAGCAGTACTTC

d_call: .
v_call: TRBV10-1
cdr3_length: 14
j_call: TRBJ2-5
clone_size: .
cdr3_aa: CASSESTEVETQYF
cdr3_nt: TGCGCCAGCAGTGAGTCGACCGAGGTGGAGACCCAGTACTTC

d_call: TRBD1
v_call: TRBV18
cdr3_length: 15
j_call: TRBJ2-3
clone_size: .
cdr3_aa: CASSLGQGTEDTQYF
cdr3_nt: TGTGCCAGCTCCCTAGGACAGGGGACGGAAGATACGCAGTATTTT

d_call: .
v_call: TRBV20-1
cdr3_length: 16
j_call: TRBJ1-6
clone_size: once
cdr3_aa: CSAREDRSSYNSPLHF
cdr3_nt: TGCAGTGCTAGAGAAGACAGGAGCTCCTATAATTCACCCCTCCACTTT

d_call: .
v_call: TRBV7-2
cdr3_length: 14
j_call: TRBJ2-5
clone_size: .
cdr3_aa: CASSLNRVTETQYF
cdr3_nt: TGTGCCAGCAGCTTAAACAGGGTTACGGAGACCCAGTACTTC

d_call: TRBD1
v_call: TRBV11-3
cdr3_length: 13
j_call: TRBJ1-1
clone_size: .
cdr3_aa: CASSSDRDTEAFF
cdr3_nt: TGTGCCAGCAGCTCGGACAGGGACACTGAAGCTTTCTTT

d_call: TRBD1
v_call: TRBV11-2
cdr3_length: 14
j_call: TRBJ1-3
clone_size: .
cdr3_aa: CASSFQTGIATIYF
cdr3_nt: TGTGCCAGCAGCTTTCAGACAGGGATTGCCACCATATATTTT

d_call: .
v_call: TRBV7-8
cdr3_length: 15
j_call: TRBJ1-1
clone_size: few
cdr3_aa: CASSSIRGENTEAFF
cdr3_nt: TGTGCCAGCAGCTCCATCCGGGGGGAGAACACTGAAGCTTTCTTT